The sample holds a few counts of the clone carrying this TCR beta chain. This sample is part of a study of blood T cell repertoires in COVID-19. Study-level background: There were acute and convalescent COVID-19 samples, and they came from the United States, Italy and Spain. From T cells, B-cell-depleted T cells, or PBMCs came the material, which was cDNA or gDNA.

J was trimmed by 3 bases and V by 12 bases; bases with no gene match: 7. CDR1 is KGHDR and CDR2 is SFDVKD in the germline V gene. The CDR3 is 13 residues long. In the original processing: Reference gene primer amplification in the assay estimated nucleated cell counts. This table comes from immunoSEQ multiplex PCR, and its TCRdb copy is limited to in-frame clones, with some not included. V and J calls and clone size come straight from that table; D and trimming were deduced from the DNA. This table has some 97,000 clones, roughly 80% appearing once. Sequencing was performed on peripheral blood. This chain uses TRBV24-1 with TRBJ1-5; 7 bases align to TRBD1. This receptor was taken from a woman aged 70-85 years with acute or convalescent COVID-19. Here the CDR3 DNA reads TGTGCCGTCGGACAGGTACCCAATCAGCCCCAGCATTTT. Translation: CAVGQVPNQPQHF.